This T cell receptor (beta chain) was captured in a study of T cells in Graves' hyperthyroidism and ophthalmopathy. Many counts were recorded for this clonotype. Hyperthyroidism patients were newly diagnosed, had disease duration under 2 months, and were aged 18 to 65 years. Clinical symptoms, serum thyroxine and TRAb, thyroid ultrasound and orbital computed tomography were used for the diagnoses. TCR beta CDR3 regions were amplified from RNA. First-round RT-PCR targeting the TCR CDR3 was performed with the HTBI primer set. TCRdb re-called the multiplex PCR reads with MiXCR, one entry per CDR3 protein. The sample yields around 700,000 distinct CDR3 sequences, around a sixth seen once. Germline CDR1 is DFQATT and CDR2 is SNEGSKA (reference sequence). J was trimmed by 2 bases and V by 6 bases; bases with no gene match: 6. The length of the CDR3 is 14 residues.

The clonotype was recovered from a woman between 50 and 59 years old with Graves' hyperthyroidism that later progressed to Graves' ophthalmopathy. The specimen sequenced was blood. This sequence joins TRBV20-1 and TRBJ2-2; TRBD1 agrees at 7 bases. In nucleotides, the CDR3 is TGCAGTGCCACCGGGACAGATAACACCGGGGAGCTGTTTTTT. Amino acids: CSATGTDNTGELFF.